The subject of this entry is one T cell receptor (beta chain). Its antigen is unknown. Different DNA sequences within this sample yield the same CDR3. CD45RA-negative memory and CD45RA+ naive subsets were split from the CD4+ cells. Sequenced by immunoSEQ multiplex PCR; TCRdb stores in-frame clones only, minus some. This sample yields under 750,000 clones, of which over 55% are seen a single time; more than 1.5% belongs to the top ten. This sample is part of a study of shared clonotypes between healthy human individuals. The study's findings and limits: Memory subsets generally showed smaller estimated richness than naive subsets did. Rarefaction gave evidence that sorted-subset sequencing remained incomplete despite large depth.

Germline V gives CDR1 SGHRS, CDR2 YFSETQ. V lost 4 bases, J lost 0 bases, and 8 bases lay in between. The CDR3 runs to 14 residues. What was sequenced was memory CD4+ T cells sorted from blood. Documented subset: CD45RA-negative fraction. This TCR was sampled from a woman aged 30 to 39 in good health. The V call is TRBV5-1, the J call TRBJ1-3; D is ambiguous. The CDR3 nucleotides read TGCGCCAGCAGCGCCGGTACCTCTGGAAACACCATATATTTT. It translates to CASSAGTSGNTIYF.